This TCR beta chain was identified in a study of cytomegalovirus exposure and HLA in healthy donors. The CDR3 sequence is 16 residues long. Germline V gene sequence: CDR1 MNHEY, CDR2 SMNVEV (reference sequence). Germline trimming cut 8 bases from V and 3 bases from J; bases unmatched to any gene: 13. The PCR made use of 60 Vbeta and 13 Jbeta primers. Sequencing used immunoSEQ multiplex PCR; TCRdb keeps in-frame clones, though not all of them. The profile shows more than 90,000 clones, roughly 83% of them singletons. The sequenced material came from PBMCs. This chain uses TRBV27 with TRBJ2-3; TRBD2 matches 8 bases. The TCR sequence derives from a woman aged 18 to 35 in good health and CMV-seropositive. As DNA, the CDR3 is TGTGCCAGCGGGATTATAGCGGGAATCGAAACAGATACGCAGTATTTT. Protein: CASGIIAGIETDTQYF.